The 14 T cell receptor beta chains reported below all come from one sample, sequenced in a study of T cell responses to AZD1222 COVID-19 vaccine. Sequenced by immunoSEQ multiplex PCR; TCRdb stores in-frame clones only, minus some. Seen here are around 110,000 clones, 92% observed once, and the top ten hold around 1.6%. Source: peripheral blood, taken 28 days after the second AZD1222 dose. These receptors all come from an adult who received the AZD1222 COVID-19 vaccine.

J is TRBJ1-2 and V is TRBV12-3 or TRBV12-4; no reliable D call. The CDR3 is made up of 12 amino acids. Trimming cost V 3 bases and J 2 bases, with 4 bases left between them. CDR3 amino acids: CASSFENYGYTF. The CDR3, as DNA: TGTGCCAGCAGTTTCGAGAACTATGGCTACACCTTC.

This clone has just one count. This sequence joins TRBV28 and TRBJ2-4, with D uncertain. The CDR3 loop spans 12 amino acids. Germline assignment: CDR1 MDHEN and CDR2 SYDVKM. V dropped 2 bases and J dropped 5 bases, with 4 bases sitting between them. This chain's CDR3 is CASSLTQNIQYF. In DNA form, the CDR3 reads TGTGCCAGCAGTTTAACTCAAAACATTCAGTACTTC.

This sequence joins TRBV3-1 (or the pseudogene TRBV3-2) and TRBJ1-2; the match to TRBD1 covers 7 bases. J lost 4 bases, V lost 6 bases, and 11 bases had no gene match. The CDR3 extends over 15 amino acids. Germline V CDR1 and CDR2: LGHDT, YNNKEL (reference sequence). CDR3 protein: CASSLAGDRAYGYTF. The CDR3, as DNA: TGTGCCAGCAGTCTGGCGGGAGACAGGGCCTATGGCTACACCTTC.

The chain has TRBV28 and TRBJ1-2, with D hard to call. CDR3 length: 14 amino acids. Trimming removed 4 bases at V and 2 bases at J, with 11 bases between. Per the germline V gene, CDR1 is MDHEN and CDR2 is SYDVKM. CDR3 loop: CASSSPPGNYGYTF. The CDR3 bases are TGTGCCAGCAGTTCTCCCCCCGGCAACTATGGCTACACCTTC.

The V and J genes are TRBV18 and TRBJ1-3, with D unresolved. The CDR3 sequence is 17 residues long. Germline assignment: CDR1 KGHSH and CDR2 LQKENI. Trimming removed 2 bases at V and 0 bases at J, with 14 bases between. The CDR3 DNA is TGTGCCAGCTCACCATTTAGGGAGACCAACTCTGGAAACACCATATATTTT. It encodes CASSPFRETNSGNTIYF.

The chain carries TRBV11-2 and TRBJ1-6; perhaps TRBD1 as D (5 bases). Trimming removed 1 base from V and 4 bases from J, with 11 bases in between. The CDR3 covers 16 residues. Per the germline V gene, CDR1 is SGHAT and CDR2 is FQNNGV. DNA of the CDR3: TGTGCCAGCAGCTTAGTCAGGGACGTTTATAATTCACCCCTCCACTTT. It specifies CASSLVRDVYNSPLHF. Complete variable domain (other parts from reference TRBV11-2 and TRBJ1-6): EAGVAQSPRYKIIEKRQSVAFWCNPISGHATLYWYQQILGQGPKLLIQFQNNGVVDDSQLPKDRFSAERLKGVDSTLKIQPAKLEDSAVYLCASSLVRDVYNSPLHFGNGTRLTVT.

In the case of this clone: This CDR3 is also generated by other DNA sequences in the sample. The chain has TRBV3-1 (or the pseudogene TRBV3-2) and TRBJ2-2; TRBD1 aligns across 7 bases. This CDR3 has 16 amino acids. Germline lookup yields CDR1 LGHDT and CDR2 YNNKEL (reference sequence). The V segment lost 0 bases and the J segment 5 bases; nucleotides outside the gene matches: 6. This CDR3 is CASSQDRQGRTGELFF. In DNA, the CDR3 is TGTGCCAGCAGCCAAGACCGACAGGGTAGGACCGGGGAGCTGTTTTTT.

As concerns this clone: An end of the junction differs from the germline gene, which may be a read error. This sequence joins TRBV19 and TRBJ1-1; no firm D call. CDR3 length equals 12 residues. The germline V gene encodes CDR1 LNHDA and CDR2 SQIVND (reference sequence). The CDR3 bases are TGTGCCAGTAGTTTAGAGAACACTGAAGCTTTCTTT. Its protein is CASSLENTEAFF. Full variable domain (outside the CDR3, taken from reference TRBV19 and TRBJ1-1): DGGITQSPKYLFRKEGQNVTLSCEQNLNHDAMYWYRQDPGQGLRLIYYSQIVNDFQKGDIAEGYSVSREKKESFPLTVTSAQKNPTAFYLCASSLENTEAFFGQGTRLTVV.

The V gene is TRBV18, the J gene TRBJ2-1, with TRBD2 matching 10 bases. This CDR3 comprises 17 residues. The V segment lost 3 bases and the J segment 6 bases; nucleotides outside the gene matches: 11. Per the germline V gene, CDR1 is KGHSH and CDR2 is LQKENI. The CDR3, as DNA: TGTGCCAGCTCACCGGGAAGCGGGAGGGCCCTCGGCAATGAGCAGTTCTTC. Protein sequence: CASSPGSGRALGNEQFF.

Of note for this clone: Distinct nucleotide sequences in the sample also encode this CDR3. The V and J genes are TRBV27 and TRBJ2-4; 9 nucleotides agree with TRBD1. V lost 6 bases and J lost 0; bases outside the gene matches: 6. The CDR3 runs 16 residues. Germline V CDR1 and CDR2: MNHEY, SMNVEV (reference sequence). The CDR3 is CASRGGTGLAKNIQYF. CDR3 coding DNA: TGTGCCAGCAGGGGCGGGACAGGGCTAGCCAAAAACATTCAGTACTTC.

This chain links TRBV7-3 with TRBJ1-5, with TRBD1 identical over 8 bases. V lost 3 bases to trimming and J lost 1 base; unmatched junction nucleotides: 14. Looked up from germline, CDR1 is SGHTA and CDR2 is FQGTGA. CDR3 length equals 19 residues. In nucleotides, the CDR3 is TGTGCCAGCAGCTTCCCGGACAGGGTAGGAGGTCCGAGCAATCAGCCCCAGCATTTT. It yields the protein CASSFPDRVGGPSNQPQHF.

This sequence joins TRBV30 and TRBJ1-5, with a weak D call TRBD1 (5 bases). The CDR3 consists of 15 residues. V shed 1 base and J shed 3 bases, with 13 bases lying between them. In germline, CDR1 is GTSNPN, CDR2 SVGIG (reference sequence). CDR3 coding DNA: TGTGCCTGGAGTGGGAAACAGGTCTCCAATCAGCCCCAGCATTTT. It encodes CAWSGKQVSNQPQHF.

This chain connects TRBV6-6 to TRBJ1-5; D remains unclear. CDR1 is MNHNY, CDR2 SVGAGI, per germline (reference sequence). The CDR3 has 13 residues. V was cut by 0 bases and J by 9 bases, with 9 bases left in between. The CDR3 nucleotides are TGTGCCAGCAGTTACTCGACTCTTGGGCCCCAGCATTTT. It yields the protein CASSYSTLGPQHF.

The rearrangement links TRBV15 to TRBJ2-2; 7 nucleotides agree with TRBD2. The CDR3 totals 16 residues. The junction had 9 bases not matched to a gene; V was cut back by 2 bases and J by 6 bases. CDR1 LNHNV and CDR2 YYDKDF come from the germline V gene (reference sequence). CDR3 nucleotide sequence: TGTGCCACCAGCAGACCCCCTGGACTAGTTCCCGGGGAGCTGTTTTTT. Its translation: CATSRPPGLVPGELFF. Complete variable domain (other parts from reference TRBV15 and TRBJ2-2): DAMVIQNPRYQVTQFGKPVTLSCSQTLNHNVMYWYQQKSSQAPKLLFHYYDKDFNNEADTPDNFQSRRPNTSFCFLDIRSPGLGDTAMYLCATSRPPGLVPGELFFGEGSRLTVL.